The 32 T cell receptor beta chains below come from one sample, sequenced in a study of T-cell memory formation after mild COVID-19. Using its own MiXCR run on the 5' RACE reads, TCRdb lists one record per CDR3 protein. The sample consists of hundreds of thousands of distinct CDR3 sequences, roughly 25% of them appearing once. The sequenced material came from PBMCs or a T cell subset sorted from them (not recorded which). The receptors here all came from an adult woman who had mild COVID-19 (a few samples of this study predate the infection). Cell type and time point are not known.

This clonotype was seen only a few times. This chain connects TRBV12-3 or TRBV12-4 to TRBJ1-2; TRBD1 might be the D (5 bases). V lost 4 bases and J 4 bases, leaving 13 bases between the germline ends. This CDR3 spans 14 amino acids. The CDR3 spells CASSSQGGFYGYTF. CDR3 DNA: TGTGCCAGCAGTTCCCAGGGCGGTTTCTATGGCTACACCTTC.

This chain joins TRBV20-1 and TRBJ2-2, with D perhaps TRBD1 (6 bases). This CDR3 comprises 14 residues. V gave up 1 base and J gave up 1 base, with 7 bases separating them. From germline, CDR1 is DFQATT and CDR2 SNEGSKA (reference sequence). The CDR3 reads CSARAGQNTGELFF. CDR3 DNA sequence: TGCAGTGCTAGAGCGGGACAGAACACCGGGGAGCTGTTTTTT.

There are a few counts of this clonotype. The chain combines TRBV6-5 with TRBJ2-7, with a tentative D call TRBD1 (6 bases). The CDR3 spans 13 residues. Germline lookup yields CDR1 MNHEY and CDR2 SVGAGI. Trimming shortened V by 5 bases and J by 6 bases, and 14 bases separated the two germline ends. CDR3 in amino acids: CASSPGHPAEQYF. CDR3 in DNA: TGTGCCAGCAGTCCGGGACATCCCGCCGAGCAGTACTTC.

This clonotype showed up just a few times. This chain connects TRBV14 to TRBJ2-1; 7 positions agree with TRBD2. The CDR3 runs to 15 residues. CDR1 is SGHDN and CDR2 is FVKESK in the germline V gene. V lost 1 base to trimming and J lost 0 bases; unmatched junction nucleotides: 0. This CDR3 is CASSQGTSSYNEQFF. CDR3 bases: TGTGCCAGCAGCCAAGGGACTAGCTCCTACAATGAGCAGTTCTTC.

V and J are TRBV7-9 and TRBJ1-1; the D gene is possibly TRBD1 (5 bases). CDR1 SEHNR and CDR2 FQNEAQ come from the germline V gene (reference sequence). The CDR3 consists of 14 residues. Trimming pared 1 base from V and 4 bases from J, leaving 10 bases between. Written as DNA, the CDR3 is TGTGCCAGCAGCTTAGGCAGGGAGGTCACTGAAGCTTTCTTT. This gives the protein CASSLGREVTEAFF. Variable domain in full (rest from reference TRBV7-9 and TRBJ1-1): DTGVSQNPRHKITKRGQNVTFRCDPISEHNRLYWYRQTLGQGPEFLTYFQNEAQLEKSRLLSDRFSAERPKGSFSTLEIQRTEQGDSAMYLCASSLGREVTEAFFGQGTRLTVV.

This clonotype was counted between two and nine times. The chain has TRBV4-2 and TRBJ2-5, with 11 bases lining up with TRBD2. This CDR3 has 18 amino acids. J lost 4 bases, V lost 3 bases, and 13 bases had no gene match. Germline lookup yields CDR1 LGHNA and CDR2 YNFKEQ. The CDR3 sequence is CASSQLTGSSGGSETQYF. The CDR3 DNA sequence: TGTGCCAGCAGCCAGCTAACAGGGTCTAGCGGGGGGTCAGAGACCCAGTACTTC.

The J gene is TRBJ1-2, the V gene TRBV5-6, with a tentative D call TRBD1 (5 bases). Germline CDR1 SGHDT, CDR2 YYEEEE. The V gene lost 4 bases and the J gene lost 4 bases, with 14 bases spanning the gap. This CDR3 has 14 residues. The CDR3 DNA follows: TGTGCCAGCAGCCAATCAGGGATCGTCTATGGCTACACCTTC. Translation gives CASSQSGIVYGYTF. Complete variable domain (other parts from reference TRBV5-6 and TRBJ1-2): DAGVTQSPTHLIKTRGQQVTLRCSPKSGHDTVSWYQQALGQGPQFIFQYYEEEERQRGNFPDRFSGHQFPNYSSELNVNALLLGDSALYLCASSQSGIVYGYTFGSGTRLTVV.

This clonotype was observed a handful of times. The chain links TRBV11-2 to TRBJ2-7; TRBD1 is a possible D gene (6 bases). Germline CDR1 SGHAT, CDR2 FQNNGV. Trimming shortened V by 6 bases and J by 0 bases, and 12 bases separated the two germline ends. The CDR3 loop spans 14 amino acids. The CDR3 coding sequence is TGTGCCAGCAGACCGGGACATAGCTCCTACGAGCAGTACTTC. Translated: CASRPGHSSYEQYF.

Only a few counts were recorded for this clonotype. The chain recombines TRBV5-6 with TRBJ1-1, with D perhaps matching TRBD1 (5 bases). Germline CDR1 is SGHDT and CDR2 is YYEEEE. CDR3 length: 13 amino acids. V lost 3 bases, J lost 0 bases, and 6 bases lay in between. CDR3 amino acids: CASSWGVNTEAFF. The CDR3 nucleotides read TGTGCCAGCAGCTGGGGGGTGAACACTGAAGCTTTCTTT.

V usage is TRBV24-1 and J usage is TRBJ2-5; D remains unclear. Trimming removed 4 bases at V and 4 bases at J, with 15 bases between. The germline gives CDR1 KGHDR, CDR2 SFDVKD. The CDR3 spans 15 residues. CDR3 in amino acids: CATSDRTHVRETQYF. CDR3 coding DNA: TGTGCCACCAGTGACCGTACTCACGTGCGAGAGACCCAGTACTTC.

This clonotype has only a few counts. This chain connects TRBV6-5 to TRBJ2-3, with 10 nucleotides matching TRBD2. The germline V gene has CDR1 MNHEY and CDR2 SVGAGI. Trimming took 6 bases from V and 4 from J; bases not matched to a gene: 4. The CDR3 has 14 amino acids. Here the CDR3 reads CASRLAGEADTQYF. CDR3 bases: TGTGCCAGCAGGCTAGCGGGAGAGGCAGATACGCAGTATTTT.

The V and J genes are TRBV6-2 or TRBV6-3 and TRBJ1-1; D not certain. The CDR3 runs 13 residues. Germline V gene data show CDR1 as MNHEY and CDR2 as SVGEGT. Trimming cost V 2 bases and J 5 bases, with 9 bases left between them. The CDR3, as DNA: TGTGCCAGCAGTTACAATGACATTACTGAAGCTTTCTTT. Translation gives CASSYNDITEAFF.

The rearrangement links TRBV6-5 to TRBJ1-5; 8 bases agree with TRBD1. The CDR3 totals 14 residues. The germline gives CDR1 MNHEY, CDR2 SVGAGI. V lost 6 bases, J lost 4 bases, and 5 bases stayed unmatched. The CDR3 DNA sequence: TGTGCCAGCAGCGATAACAGGGGGAATCAGCCCCAGCATTTT. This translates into CASSDNRGNQPQHF.

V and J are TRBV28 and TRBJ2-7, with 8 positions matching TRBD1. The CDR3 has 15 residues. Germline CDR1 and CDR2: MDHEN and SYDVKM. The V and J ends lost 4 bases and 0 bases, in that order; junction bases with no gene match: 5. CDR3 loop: CASSWTGPTSYEQYF. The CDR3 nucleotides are TGTGCCAGCAGTTGGACAGGGCCTACCTCCTACGAGCAGTACTTC.

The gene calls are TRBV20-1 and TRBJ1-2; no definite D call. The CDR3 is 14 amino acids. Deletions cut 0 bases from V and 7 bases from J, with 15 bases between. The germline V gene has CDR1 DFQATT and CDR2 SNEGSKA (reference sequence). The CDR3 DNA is TGCAGTGCTAGAGACTCGGGGAAAGCCGGTGGCTACACCTTC. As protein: CSARDSGKAGGYTF.

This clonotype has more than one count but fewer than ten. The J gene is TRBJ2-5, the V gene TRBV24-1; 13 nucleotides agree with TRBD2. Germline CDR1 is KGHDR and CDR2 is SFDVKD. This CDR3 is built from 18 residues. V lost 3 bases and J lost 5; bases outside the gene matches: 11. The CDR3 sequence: CATSDSGTSGAARETQYF. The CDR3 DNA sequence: TGTGCCACCAGTGATAGTGGGACTAGCGGGGCCGCGAGGGAGACCCAGTACTTC.

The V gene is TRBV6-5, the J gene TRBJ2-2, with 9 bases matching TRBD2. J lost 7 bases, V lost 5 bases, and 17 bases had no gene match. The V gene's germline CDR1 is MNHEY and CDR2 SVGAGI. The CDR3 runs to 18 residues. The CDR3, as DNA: TGTGCCAGCAGTACCTCGGGAGAGGCGGGGGGGCCGATCGGGGAGCTGTTTTTT. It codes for CASSTSGEAGGPIGELFF.

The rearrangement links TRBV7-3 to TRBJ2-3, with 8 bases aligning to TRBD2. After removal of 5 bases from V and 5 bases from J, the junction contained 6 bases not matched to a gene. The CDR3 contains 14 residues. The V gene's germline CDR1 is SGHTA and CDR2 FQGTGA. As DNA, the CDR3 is TGTGCCAGCAGCCCCGGGGGGGGCTTAGATACGCAGTATTTT. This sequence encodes CASSPGGGLDTQYF.

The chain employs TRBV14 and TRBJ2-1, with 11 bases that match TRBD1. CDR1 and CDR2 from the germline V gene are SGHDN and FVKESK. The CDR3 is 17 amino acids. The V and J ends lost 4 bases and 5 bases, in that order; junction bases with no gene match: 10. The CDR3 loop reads CASSPGQGAVKDNEQFF. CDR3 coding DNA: TGTGCCAGCAGCCCCGGACAGGGGGCTGTCAAGGACAATGAGCAGTTCTTC.

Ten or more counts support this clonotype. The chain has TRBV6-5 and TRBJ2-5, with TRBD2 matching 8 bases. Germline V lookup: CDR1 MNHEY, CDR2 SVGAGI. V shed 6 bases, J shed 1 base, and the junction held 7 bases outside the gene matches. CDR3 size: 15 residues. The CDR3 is CASSNPAGGQETQYF. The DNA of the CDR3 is TGTGCCAGCAGCAACCCCGCGGGGGGCCAAGAGACCCAGTACTTC.

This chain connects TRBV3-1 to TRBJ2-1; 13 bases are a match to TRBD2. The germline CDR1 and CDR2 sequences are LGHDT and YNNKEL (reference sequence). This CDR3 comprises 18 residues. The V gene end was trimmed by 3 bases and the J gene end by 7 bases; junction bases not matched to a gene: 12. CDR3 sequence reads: CASSHWTSGSSQSNEQFF. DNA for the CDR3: TGTGCCAGCAGCCATTGGACTAGCGGGAGTTCCCAGTCGAATGAGCAGTTCTTC.

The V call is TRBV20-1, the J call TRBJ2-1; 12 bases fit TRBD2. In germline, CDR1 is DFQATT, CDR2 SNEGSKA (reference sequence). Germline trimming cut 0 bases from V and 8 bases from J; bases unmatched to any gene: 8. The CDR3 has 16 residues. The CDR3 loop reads CSAREGTSGWVDEQFF. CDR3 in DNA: TGCAGTGCTAGAGAGGGGACTAGCGGGTGGGTGGATGAGCAGTTCTTC.

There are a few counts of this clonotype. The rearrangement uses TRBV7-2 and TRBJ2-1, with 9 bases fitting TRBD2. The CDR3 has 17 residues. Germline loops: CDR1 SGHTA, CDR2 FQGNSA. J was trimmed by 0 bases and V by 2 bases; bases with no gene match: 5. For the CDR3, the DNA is TGTGCCAGCAGCTTACAAGCGGGAGGCAGCTCCTACAATGAGCAGTTCTTC. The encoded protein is CASSLQAGGSSYNEQFF.

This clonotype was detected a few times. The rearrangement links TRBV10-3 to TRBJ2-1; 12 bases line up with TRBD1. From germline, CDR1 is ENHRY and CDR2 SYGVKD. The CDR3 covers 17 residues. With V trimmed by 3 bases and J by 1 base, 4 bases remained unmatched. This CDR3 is CAISDRDRGLSYNEQFF. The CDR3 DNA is TGTGCCATCAGTGATAGGGACAGGGGGCTATCCTACAATGAGCAGTTCTTC.

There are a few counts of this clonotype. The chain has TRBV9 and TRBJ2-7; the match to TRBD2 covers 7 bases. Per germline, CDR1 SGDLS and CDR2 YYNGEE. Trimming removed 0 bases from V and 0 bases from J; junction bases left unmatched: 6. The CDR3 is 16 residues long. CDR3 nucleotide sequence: TGTGCCAGCAGCGTAGGGGGTAGCGGGTCCTCCTACGAGCAGTACTTC. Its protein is CASSVGGSGSSYEQYF.

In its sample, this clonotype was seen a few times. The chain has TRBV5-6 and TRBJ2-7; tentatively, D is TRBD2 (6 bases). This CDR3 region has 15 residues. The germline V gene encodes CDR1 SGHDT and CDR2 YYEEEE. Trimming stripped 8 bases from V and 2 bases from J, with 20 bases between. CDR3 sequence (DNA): TGTGCCAGTTCGGACGAGGAGGCGGGGCCCTACGAGCAGTACTTC. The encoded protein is CASSDEEAGPYEQYF.

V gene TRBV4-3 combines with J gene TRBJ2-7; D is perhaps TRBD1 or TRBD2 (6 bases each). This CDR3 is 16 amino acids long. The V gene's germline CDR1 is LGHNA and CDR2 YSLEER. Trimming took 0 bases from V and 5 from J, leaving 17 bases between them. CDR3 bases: TGCGCCAGCAGCCAAGATCAAGGGGGGAGTATCAACGAGCAGTACTTC. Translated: CASSQDQGGSINEQYF.

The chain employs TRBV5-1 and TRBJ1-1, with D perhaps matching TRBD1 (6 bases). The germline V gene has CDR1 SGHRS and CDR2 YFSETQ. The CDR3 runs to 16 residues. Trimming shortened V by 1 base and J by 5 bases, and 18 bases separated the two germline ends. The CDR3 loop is CASSLLVGGGGTEAFF. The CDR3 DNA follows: TGCGCCAGCAGCTTGTTGGTCGGGGGCGGTGGAACTGAAGCTTTCTTT. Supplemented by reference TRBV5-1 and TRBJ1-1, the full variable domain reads KAGVTQTPRYLIKTRGQQVTLSCSPISGHRSVSWYQQTPGQGLQFLFEYFSETQRNKGNFPGRFSGRQFSNSRSEMNVSTLELGDSALYLCASSLLVGGGGTEAFFGQGTRLTVV.

The CDR3 is CAIRPSPGEQFF. The CDR3 coding sequence is TGTGCCATCAGACCTAGTCCGGGTGAGCAGTTCTTC. This chain uses TRBV10-3 with TRBJ2-1; D gene ambiguous. The CDR3 runs to 12 residues. Germline loops: CDR1 ENHRY, CDR2 SYGVKD. Trimming shortened V by 6 bases and J by 9 bases, and 12 bases separated the two germline ends.

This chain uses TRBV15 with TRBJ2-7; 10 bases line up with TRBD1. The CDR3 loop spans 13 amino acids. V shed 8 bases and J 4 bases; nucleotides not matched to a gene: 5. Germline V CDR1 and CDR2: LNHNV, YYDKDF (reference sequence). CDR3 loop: CATGQGGSYEQYF. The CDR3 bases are TGTGCCACCGGACAGGGGGGGTCTTACGAGCAGTACTTC.

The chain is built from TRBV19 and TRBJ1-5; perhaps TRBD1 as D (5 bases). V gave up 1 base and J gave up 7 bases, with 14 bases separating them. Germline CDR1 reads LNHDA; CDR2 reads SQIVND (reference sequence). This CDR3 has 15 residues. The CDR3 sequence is CASSIAAAGWQPQHF. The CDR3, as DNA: TGTGCCAGTAGTATAGCGGCGGCAGGGTGGCAGCCCCAGCATTTT.

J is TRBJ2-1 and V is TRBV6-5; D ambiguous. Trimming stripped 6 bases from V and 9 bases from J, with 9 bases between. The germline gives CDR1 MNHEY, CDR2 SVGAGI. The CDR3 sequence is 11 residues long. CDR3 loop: CASRLLGEQFF. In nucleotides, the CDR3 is TGTGCCAGCAGACTGCTCGGTGAGCAGTTCTTC.